This T cell receptor beta chain was recovered during a study of T-cell reconstitution after alpha-beta-depleted transplantation in children. General study points: High day-60 TCRbeta diversity in some patients came from surviving recipient T cells and thymic progenitors. Newly made T cells mostly supplied T-cell counts and diversity one year after transplant. Several hundred expanded graft clones reportedly supplied alpha-beta T cells about two months after transplant.

As regards this clonotype: Its antigen is not identified.

V lost 0 bases, J lost 4 bases, and 21 bases lay in between. This CDR3 is 18 amino acids long. Germline-derived CDR1 and CDR2 are LGHNA and YSLEER. Using unique molecular identifiers, the investigators prepared the TCRbeta library. One entry per CDR3 protein, called by TCRdb with MiXCR from the PCR reads. In the table there are about 600,000 distinct CDR3 sequences, 23% of which are singletons. The sample was PBMCs, mostly from graft donor cells, taken 360 days after TCRalphabeta/CD19-depleted stem cell transplant. The chain recombines TRBV4-3 with TRBJ2-5; weak D call: TRBD1 (6 bases). The receptor's source is a boy younger than two who had a stem cell transplant for acute myeloid leukemia, so the T cells may come from the graft donor. CDR3 DNA sequence: TGCGCCAGCAGCCAAGACGGAGCCGGTGGGCCAGGGGCAGAGACCCAGTACTTC. Its translation: CASSQDGAGGPGAETQYF.